Listed here are 26 T cell receptor beta chains from one sample, sequenced in a study of technical replicates of blood from a handful of donors. Produced via immunoSEQ multiplex PCR; TCRdb's table is partial and in-frame only. The sample lists 9,000 to 15,000 clones; about 94% were seen once. The sample taken for sequencing was PBMCs. The source is a human donor in good health.

This clone came up a few times. This sequence joins TRBV11-2 and TRBJ2-2; 14 positions match TRBD2. The CDR3 sequence is 17 residues long. Looked up from germline, CDR1 is SGHAT and CDR2 is FQNNGV. Unmatched junction bases numbered 6, after V lost 5 bases and J lost 4 bases. The CDR3 region has the DNA TGTGCCAGCAGCCAACGGACTAGCGGGAGGTTCACCGGGGAGCTGTTTTTT. Protein: CASSQRTSGRFTGELFF.

The chain couples TRBV7-3 to TRBJ1-1; 12 nucleotides match TRBD1. There are 13 residues in the CDR3. The trim removed 4 bases at V and 10 bases at J, leaving 4 bases unmatched. Germline CDR1 SGHTA, CDR2 FQGTGA. The CDR3 protein is CASSYGDRGRAFF. As DNA, the CDR3 is TGTGCCAGCAGCTACGGGGACAGGGGGCGAGCTTTCTTT.

This clone was counted only a few times. The V gene is TRBV30, the J gene TRBJ2-4; 7 bases are shared with TRBD1. Unmatched junction bases numbered 9, after V lost 4 bases and J lost 0 bases. Per the germline V gene, CDR1 is GTSNPN and CDR2 is SVGIG (reference sequence). The CDR3 runs to 16 residues. This chain's CDR3 is CAWNPTGALAKNIQYF. In DNA form, the CDR3 reads TGTGCCTGGAACCCAACAGGGGCTTTAGCCAAAAACATTCAGTACTTC.

This chain links TRBV12-1 with TRBJ1-4; the table gives TRBD1 as D, unverified against the DNA. TRBV12-1 is an annotated pseudogene. The CDR3 runs to 13 residues. The CDR3 DNA reads TGTGCCAGCAGCCCCTGGACAAATGAAAAACTGTTTTTT. Amino acids: CASSPWTNEKLFF.

V and J are TRBV4-2 and TRBJ2-7; tentatively, D is TRBD1 (6 bases). V shed 3 bases and J shed 2 bases, with 11 bases lying between them. CDR1 LGHNA and CDR2 YNFKEQ come from the germline V gene. This CDR3 is 14 amino acids long. The CDR3 nucleotides are TGTGCCAGCAGCCAGCCAGGGGACGCCTACGAGCAGTACTTC. This sequence encodes CASSQPGDAYEQYF.

The chain is built from TRBV5-1 and TRBJ2-1; D possibly corresponds to TRBD2 (5 bases). Trimming removed 4 bases from V and 5 bases from J, with 13 bases in between. Germline V CDR1 and CDR2: SGHRS, YFSETQ. This CDR3 is built from 14 residues. CDR3 sequence reads: CASSLGDSHNEQFF. The DNA of the CDR3 is TGCGCCAGCAGCCTGGGAGACTCGCACAATGAGCAGTTCTTC.

The chain joins TRBV6-1 to TRBJ2-1; 11 nucleotides match TRBD2. V lost 4 bases to trimming and J lost 8 bases; unmatched junction nucleotides: 4. This CDR3 comprises 14 residues. Germline-derived CDR1 and CDR2 are MNHNS and SASEGT. The DNA for the CDR3 is TGTGCCAGCAGTGGTAGCGGGAGGGCCTATGAGCAGTTCTTC. Its translation: CASSGSGRAYEQFF.

This chain connects TRBV6-5 to TRBJ1-1, with no clear D. Between the trimmed V and J ends, which lost 4 bases and 0 bases, there was a span of 12 bases. The CDR3 length is 15 residues. The germline V gene encodes CDR1 MNHEY and CDR2 SVGAGI. The CDR3 DNA reads TGTGCCAGCAGTTCGAGAGGCAAAATGAACACTGAAGCTTTCTTT. Translated: CASSSRGKMNTEAFF.

This clone has a handful of counts. This chain links TRBV2 with TRBJ2-1, with 12 bases aligning to TRBD2. The CDR3 has 15 amino acids. Germline CDR1 is SNHLY and CDR2 is FYNNEI. The V gene end was trimmed by 6 bases and the J gene end by 7 bases; junction bases not matched to a gene: 7. CDR3 nucleotides: TGTGCCAGCAGGGTTGGACTAGCGGGATGGAATGAGCAGTTCTTC. It codes for CASRVGLAGWNEQFF.

The rearrangement uses TRBV5-1 and TRBJ1-1, with 7 bases lining up with TRBD1. V was clipped by 8 bases and J by 5 bases; unmatched bases: 9. The CDR3 spans 13 residues. The germline gives CDR1 SGHRS, CDR2 YFSETQ. For the CDR3, the DNA is TGCGCCAGTAGGTCCGAGGGGGCTACTGAAGCTTTCTTT. It specifies CASRSEGATEAFF.

The gene calls are TRBV4-1 and TRBJ2-6; unclear D gene. V was pared by 3 bases and J by 2 bases, with 8 bases between. Per the germline V gene, CDR1 is MGHRA and CDR2 is YSYEKL. The CDR3 loop spans 15 amino acids. CDR3 coding DNA: TGCGCCAGCAGCCAGGGCTTACCTGGGGCCAACGTCCTGACTTTC. This encodes CASSQGLPGANVLTF.

The J gene is TRBJ2-7, the V gene TRBV11-3; 11 bases are shared with TRBD2. Trimming took 4 bases from V and 3 from J; bases not matched to a gene: 8. CDR1 and CDR2 (germline): SGHNT, YENEEA. This CDR3 spans 16 amino acids. Here the CDR3 DNA reads TGTGCCAGCAGCTCCGGCCACGGGACTAGCGGCTACGAGCAGTACTTC. As protein: CASSSGHGTSGYEQYF.

The J gene is TRBJ2-2, the V gene TRBV25-1, with 8 bases fitting TRBD2. CDR3 size: 14 residues. Germline CDR1 and CDR2: MGHDK and SYGVNS. J gave up 5 bases and V 5 bases, and 4 bases lay outside the gene matches. This chain's CDR3 is CASSPGLETGELFF. Written as DNA, the CDR3 is TGTGCCAGCAGTCCGGGACTAGAGACCGGGGAGCTGTTTTTT.

The chain is built from TRBV9 and TRBJ1-2; 12 nucleotides align to TRBD1. This CDR3 has 18 residues. Trimming removed 0 bases from V and 4 bases from J; junction bases left unmatched: 10. Per the germline V gene, CDR1 is SGDLS and CDR2 is YYNGEE. The CDR3 is CASSVDGTGGDFSYGYTF. Here the CDR3 DNA reads TGTGCCAGCAGCGTAGACGGGACAGGGGGCGATTTTAGCTATGGCTACACCTTC.

The V call is TRBV2, the J call TRBJ1-1; D remains ambiguous. V was trimmed by 6 bases and J by 2 bases, leaving 7 bases between them. Germline assignment: CDR1 SNHLY and CDR2 FYNNEI. The CDR3 extends over 12 amino acids. The CDR3 loop is CASSTDNTEAFF. CDR3 coding DNA: TGTGCCAGCAGCACAGATAACACTGAAGCTTTCTTT.

The V gene is TRBV27, the J gene TRBJ2-7; TRBD2 aligns across 12 bases. V lost 1 base and J lost 5; bases outside the gene matches: 9. Germline CDR1 and CDR2: MNHEY and SMNVEV (reference sequence). The CDR3 length is 17 residues. Here the CDR3 reads CASSLFSTSGRLNEQYF. The DNA for the CDR3 is TGTGCCAGCAGTTTATTTTCGACTAGCGGGAGACTCAACGAGCAGTACTTC.

J is TRBJ2-5 and V is TRBV2; 7 bases are a match to TRBD1. CDR3 length equals 13 residues. Unmatched junction bases numbered 3, after V lost 6 bases and J lost 2 bases. Germline V CDR1 and CDR2: SNHLY, FYNNEI. The CDR3 DNA reads TGTGCCAGCAGACCGGGACAGCAAGAGACCCAGTACTTC. Protein: CASRPGQQETQYF.

This clone was seen only once. The genes are TRBV27 and TRBJ2-5; a possible D gene is TRBD2 (5 bases). The CDR3 runs 14 residues. The germline V gene encodes CDR1 MNHEY and CDR2 SMNVEV (reference sequence). V lost 2 bases and J lost 5, with 12 bases in between. The CDR3: CASSLRTPHETQYF. CDR3 nucleotides: TGTGCCAGCAGTTTAAGGACTCCCCATGAGACCCAGTACTTC.

CDR3: CASSVGLGTGGQPQHF. CDR3 DNA sequence: TGTGCCAGCAGCGTAGGTCTAGGGACAGGGGGACAGCCCCAGCATTTT. The chain recombines TRBV9 with TRBJ1-5; the match to TRBD1 covers 11 bases. V lost 0 bases and J lost 7; bases outside the gene matches: 6. There are 16 residues in the CDR3. Germline loops: CDR1 SGDLS, CDR2 YYNGEE.

The chain couples TRBV5-1 to TRBJ1-4, with TRBD1 identical over 11 bases. Germline CDR1 SGHRS, CDR2 YFSETQ. J lost 7 bases, V lost 5 bases, and 13 bases had no gene match. CDR3 size: 17 residues. The CDR3 region has the DNA TGCGCCAGCAGAAACGGACAGGGGGCCCATTCCAGTGAAAAACTGTTTTTT. It codes for CASRNGQGAHSSEKLFF.

The chain recombines TRBV5-1 with TRBJ1-5; 10 bases fit TRBD1. V dropped 5 bases and J dropped 5; count of bases not matched to a gene: 7. The CDR3 runs to 15 residues. Germline loops: CDR1 SGHRS, CDR2 YFSETQ. The CDR3 DNA reads as TGCGCCAGCAGACTAGGGACAGGGGCCCATCAGCCCCAGCATTTT. This codes for CASRLGTGAHQPQHF.

This sequence joins TRBV28 and TRBJ1-1; TRBD1 aligns across 8 bases. The germline gives CDR1 MDHEN, CDR2 SYDVKM. The CDR3 sequence is 14 residues long. The ends lost 6 bases at V and 6 bases at J; junction bases unmatched: 9. CDR3 sequence: CASRFWTGRAEAFF. CDR3 coding DNA: TGTGCCAGCAGATTCTGGACAGGGAGGGCTGAAGCTTTCTTT.

The chain employs TRBV6-5 and TRBJ2-3, with D possibly matching TRBD1 (5 bases). Germline assignment: CDR1 MNHEY and CDR2 SVGAGI. CDR3 length: 15 residues. V lost 0 bases to trimming and J lost 3 bases, with 10 bases between them. CDR3 amino acids: CASSYSVAGTDTQYF. The CDR3, as DNA: TGTGCCAGCAGTTACTCGGTAGCAGGGACAGATACGCAGTATTTT.

This clone came up once. The rearrangement uses TRBV7-8 and TRBJ1-1; no firm D call. The CDR3 runs to 15 residues. Trimming shortened V by 3 bases and J by 1 base, and 12 bases separated the two germline ends. From germline, CDR1 is SGHVS and CDR2 FQNEAQ. The CDR3 nucleotides are TGTGCCAGCAGCTTTCTCAGCGACGGGAACACTGAAGCTTTCTTT. It encodes CASSFLSDGNTEAFF.

This rearrangement joins TRBV10-3 to TRBJ2-7; 10 bases match TRBD2. With 2 bases clipped from V and 5 bases from J, the junction kept 9 bases outside the gene matches. The CDR3 has 16 residues. Germline V lookup: CDR1 ENHRY, CDR2 SYGVKD. CDR3: CAISEPSGSMLNEQYF. For the CDR3, the DNA is TGTGCCATCAGTGAGCCTAGCGGGAGTATGTTGAACGAGCAGTACTTC.

The CDR3 coding sequence is TGTGCCAGCAGTGCCCCTCTAACGGTACAGGGTTGGGCTTTCTTT. It yields the protein CASSAPLTVQGWAFF. This chain uses TRBV2 with TRBJ1-1, with D maybe TRBD1 (6 bases). CDR3 length: 15 amino acids. Trimming removed 4 bases from V and 11 bases from J, with 23 bases in between. The V gene's germline CDR1 is SNHLY and CDR2 FYNNEI.